The clone carrying this T cell receptor (beta chain) was seen once. Its target is not known. With 0 bases removed from V and 3 bases from J, the gap between germline ends came to 12 bases. The length of the CDR3 is 15 residues. Looked up from germline, CDR1 is SGHAT and CDR2 is FQNNGV. Some clones are missing from TCRdb's copy, which holds only in-frame ones; the method was immunoSEQ multiplex PCR. This table holds approximately 65,000 clones, roughly 90% found once. This sample is part of a study of T cell responses to AZD1222 COVID-19 vaccine. Study findings and constraints: The study found vaccine-associated CD4 TCRs spanning spike, dominant at 160-218 and 743-854. All repertoire sampling was performed exclusively after the peak T cell response. Among the donors, most were white British and more were female, and clonal diversity was possibly underestimated.

The TCR originated in an adult in good health. The sequences come from peripheral blood, collected on day 0 of AZD1222 vaccination. The V call is TRBV11-2, the J call TRBJ2-7, with a weak D call TRBD2 (6 bases). The CDR3 protein is CASSLDRGRGYEQYF. CDR3 DNA sequence: TGTGCCAGCAGCTTAGATCGAGGGCGGGGCTACGAGCAGTACTTC.